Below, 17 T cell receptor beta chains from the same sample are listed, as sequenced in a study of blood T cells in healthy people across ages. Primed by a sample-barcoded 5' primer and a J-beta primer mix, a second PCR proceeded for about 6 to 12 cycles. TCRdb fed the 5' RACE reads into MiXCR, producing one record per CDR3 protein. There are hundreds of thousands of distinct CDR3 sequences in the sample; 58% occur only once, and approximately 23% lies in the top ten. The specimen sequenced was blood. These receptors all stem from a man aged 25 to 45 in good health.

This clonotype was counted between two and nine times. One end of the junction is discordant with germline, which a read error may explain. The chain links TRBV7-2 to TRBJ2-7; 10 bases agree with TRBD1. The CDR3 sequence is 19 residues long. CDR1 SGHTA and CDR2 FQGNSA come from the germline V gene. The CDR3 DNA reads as TGTGCCGGCAGCTTTAGGGCAACCTTCACCGGGACAGGGGCCGTCGAGCAGTACTTC. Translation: CAGSFRATFTGTGAVEQYF.

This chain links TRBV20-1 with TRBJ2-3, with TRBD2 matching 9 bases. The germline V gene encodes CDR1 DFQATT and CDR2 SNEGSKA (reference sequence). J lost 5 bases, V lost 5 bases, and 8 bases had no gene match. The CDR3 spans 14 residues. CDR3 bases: TGCAGTGCTTCCCTAGCGGGGCTCATAGATACGCAGTATTTT. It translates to CSASLAGLIDTQYF.

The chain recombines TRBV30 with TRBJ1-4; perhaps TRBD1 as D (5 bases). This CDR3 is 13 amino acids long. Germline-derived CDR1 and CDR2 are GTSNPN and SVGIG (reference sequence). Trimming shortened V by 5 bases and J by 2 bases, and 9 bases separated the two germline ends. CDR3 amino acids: CAWGWGTNEKLFF. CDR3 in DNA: TGTGCCTGGGGTTGGGGGACTAATGAAAAACTGTTTTTT.

The CDR3 is CASSLSMGPGVEAFF. In DNA form, the CDR3 reads TGTGCCAGCAGTTTATCGATGGGCCCGGGGGTTGAAGCTTTCTTT. The gene calls are TRBV27 and TRBJ1-1; possibly TRBD1 for D (5 bases). The germline V gene encodes CDR1 MNHEY and CDR2 SMNVEV (reference sequence). This CDR3 spans 15 amino acids. V dropped 0 bases and J dropped 7 bases, with 15 bases sitting between them.

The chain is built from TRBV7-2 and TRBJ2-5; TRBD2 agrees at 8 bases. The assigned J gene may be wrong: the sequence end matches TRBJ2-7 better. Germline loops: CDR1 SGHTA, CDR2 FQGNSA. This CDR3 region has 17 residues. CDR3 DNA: TGTGCCAGCAGCTTAGCGTCGGGTAGCGGGATCTCCTACGAGCAGTACTTC. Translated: CASSLASGSGISYEQYF.

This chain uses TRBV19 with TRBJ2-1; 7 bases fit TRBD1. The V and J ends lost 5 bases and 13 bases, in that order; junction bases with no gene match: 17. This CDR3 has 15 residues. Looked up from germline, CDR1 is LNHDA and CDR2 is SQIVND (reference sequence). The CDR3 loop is CASSLNPGGEETQFF. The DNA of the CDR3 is TGTGCCAGTAGTCTGAACCCAGGGGGTGAAGAGACCCAGTTCTTC. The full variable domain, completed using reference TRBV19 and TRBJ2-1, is DGGITQSPKYLFRKEGQNVTLSCEQNLNHDAMYWYRQDPGQGLRLIYYSQIVNDFQKGDIAEGYSVSREKKESFPLTVTSAQKNPTAFYLCASSLNPGGEETQFFGPGTRLTVL.

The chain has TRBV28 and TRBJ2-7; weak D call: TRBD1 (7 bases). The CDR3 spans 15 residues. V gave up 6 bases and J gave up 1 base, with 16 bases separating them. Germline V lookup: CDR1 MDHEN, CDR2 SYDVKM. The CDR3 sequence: CASRIADRPSYEQYF. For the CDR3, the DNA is TGTGCCAGCAGGATAGCGGACAGGCCGTCCTACGAGCAGTACTTC.

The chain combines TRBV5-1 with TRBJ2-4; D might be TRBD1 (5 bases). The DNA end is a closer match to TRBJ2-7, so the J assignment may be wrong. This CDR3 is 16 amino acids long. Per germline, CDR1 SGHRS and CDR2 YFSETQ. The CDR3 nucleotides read TGCGCCACCCAACGCAGGCCGGACACAGGCAACTACGAGCAGTACTTC. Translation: CATQRRPDTGNYEQYF.

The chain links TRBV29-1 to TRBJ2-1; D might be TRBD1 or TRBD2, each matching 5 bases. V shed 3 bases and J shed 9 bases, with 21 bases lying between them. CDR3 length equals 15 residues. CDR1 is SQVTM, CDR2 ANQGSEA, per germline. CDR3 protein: CSVEGLLGRGSEQFF. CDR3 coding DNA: TGCAGCGTTGAGGGGCTTTTGGGACGGGGCAGTGAGCAGTTCTTC.

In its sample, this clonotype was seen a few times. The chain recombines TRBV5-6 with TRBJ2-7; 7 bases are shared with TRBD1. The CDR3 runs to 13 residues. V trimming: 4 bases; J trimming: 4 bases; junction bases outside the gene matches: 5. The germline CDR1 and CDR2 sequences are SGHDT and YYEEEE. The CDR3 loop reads CASSPGGWYEQYF. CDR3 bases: TGTGCCAGCAGCCCAGGGGGTTGGTACGAGCAGTACTTC.

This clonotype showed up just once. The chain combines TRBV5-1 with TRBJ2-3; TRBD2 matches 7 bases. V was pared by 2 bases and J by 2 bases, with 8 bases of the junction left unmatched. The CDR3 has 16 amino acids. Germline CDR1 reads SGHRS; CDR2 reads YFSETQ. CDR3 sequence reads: CASSFKSSGHTDTQYF. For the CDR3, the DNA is TGCGCCAGCAGCTTTAAGTCTAGCGGCCACACAGATACGCAGTATTTT.

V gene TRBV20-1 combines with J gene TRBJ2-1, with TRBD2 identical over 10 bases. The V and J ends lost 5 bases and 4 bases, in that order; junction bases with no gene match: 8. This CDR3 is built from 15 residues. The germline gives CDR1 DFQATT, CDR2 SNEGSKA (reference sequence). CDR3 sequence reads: CSAAVLLAGYNEQFF. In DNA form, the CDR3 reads TGCAGTGCTGCCGTCTTACTAGCGGGGTACAATGAGCAGTTCTTC.

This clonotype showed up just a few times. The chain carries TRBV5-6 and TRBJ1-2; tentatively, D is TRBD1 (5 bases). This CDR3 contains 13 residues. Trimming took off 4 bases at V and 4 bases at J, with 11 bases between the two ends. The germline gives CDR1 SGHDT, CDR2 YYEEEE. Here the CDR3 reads CASSPPDTYGYTF. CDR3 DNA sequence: TGTGCCAGCAGCCCACCGGACACCTATGGCTACACCTTC. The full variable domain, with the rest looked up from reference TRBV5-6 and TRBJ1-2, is DAGVTQSPTHLIKTRGQQVTLRCSPKSGHDTVSWYQQALGQGPQFIFQYYEEEERQRGNFPDRFSGHQFPNYSSELNVNALLLGDSALYLCASSPPDTYGYTFGSGTRLTVV.

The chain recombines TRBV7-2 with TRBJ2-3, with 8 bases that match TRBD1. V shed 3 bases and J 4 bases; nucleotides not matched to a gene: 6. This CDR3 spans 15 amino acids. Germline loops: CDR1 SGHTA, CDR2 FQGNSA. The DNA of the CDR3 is TGTGCCAGCAGCTTTAAGACAGGGGAAGCAGATACGCAGTATTTT. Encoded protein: CASSFKTGEADTQYF.

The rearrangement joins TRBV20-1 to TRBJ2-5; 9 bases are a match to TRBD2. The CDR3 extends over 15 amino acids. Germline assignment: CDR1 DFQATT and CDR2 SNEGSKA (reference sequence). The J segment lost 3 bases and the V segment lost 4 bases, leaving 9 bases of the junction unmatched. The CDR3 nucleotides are TGCAGTGCTACGGACGATCTAGCGGGAAAAGAGACCCAGTACTTC. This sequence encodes CSATDDLAGKETQYF.

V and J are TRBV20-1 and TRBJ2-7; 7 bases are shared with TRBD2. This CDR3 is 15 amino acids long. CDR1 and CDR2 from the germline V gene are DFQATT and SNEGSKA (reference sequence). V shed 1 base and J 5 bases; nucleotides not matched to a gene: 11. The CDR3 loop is CSARAGQRGLHEQYF. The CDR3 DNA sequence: TGCAGTGCTAGAGCTGGCCAGCGGGGCCTCCACGAGCAGTACTTC.

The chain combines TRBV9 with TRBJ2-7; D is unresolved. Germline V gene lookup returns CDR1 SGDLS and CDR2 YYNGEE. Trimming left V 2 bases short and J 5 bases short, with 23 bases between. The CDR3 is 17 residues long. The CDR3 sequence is CASSVDLGYDGADEQYF. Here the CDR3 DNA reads TGTGCCAGCAGCGTCGACTTGGGCTACGATGGTGCAGACGAGCAGTACTTC.